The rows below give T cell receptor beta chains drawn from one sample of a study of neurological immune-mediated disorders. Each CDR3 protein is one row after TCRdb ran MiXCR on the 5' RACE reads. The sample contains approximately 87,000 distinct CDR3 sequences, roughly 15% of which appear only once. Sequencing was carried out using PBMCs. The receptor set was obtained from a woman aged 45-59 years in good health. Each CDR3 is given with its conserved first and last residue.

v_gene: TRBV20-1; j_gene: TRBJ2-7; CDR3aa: CSATSAYEQYF
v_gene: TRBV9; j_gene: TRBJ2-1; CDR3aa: CASSVGASNLNEQFF
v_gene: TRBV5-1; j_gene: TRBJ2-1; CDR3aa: CASSSGTEDNEQFF
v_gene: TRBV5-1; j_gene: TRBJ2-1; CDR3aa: CASSLQGESSYNEQFF
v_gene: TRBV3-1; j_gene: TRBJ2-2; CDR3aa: CASSQPDRSGELFF
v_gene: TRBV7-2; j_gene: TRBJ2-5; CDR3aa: CASSSASGRGETQYF
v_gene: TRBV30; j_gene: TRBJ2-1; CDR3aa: CAWSVPPGLAGINEQFF
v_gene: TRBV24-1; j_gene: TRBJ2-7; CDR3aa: CATNGPRGGQYF
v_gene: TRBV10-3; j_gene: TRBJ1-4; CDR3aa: CVISESGFSPKFF
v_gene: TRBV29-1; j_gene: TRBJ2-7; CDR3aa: CSVQDGYEQYF
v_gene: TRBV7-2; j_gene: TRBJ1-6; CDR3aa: CASSLAPGTVGSPLHF
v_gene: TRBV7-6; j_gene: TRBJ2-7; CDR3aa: CASSRDQTRSYEQYF
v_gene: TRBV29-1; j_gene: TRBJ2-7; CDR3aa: CSVRTGTTYEQYF
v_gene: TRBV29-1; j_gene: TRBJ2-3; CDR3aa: CSVEIRGWEHTDTQYF
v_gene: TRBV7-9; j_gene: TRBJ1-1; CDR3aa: CASSFYICSAREISRTEAFF
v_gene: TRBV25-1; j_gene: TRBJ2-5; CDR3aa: CAIGERGEETQYF
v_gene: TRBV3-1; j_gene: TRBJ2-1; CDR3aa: CASSQVGNSGGARNEQFF
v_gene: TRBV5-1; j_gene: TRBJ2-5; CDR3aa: CASSYRPGGETQYF
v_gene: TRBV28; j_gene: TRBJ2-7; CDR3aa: CASVGYYQYF
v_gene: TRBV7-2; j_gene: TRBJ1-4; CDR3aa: CASSLETATNEKLFF
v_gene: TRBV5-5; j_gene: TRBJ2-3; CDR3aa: CASSFIPRNTDTQYF
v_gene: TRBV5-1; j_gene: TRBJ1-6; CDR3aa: CASSVGTGGSPLHF
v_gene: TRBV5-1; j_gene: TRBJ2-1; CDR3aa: CASSWTSGGVNEQFF
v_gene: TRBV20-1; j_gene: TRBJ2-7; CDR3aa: CSAWYQGGPLGYEQYF
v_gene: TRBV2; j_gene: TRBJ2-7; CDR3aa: CASTMQLATYEQYF